Below, 2 T cell receptor beta chains from the same sample are listed, as sequenced in a study of blood T cell repertoires in COVID-19 (dated by TCRdb to 2020 to 2021). The library was prepared using the immunoSEQ multiplex PCR assay. TCRdb retrieved this table from immuneACCESS and kept in-frame rearrangements only. Not all clones are present; in checked studies, unresolved V genes account for under half, and no reason is known for the remainder. In all, the sample holds about 490,000 clones, and over 75% of those were seen once. Approximately 3% of the sample lies in the top ten. The material sequenced was peripheral blood. Every receptor here comes from a human donor in a cohort sampled during active COVID-19.

The chain is built from TRBV6-4 and TRBJ2-1, with D possibly being TRBD1 (6 bases). Germline assignment: CDR1 MRHNA and CDR2 SNTAGT. The CDR3 runs 15 residues. Trimming shortened V by 7 bases and J by 4 bases, and 17 bases separated the two germline ends. CDR3 residues: CASKQQGGTYNEQFF. The CDR3 coding sequence is TGTGCCAGCAAACAACAGGGTGGTACTTACAATGAGCAGTTCTTC.

V is TRBV9 and J is TRBJ1-2; TRBD1 matches 9 bases. Germline values: CDR1 SGDLS, CDR2 YYNGEE. The CDR3 has 14 amino acids. The V segment lost 3 bases and the J segment 8 bases; nucleotides outside the gene matches: 8. CDR3: CASSGLQGARGYTF. In DNA form, the CDR3 reads TGTGCCAGCAGCGGACTACAGGGGGCGCGGGGCTACACCTTC.